This TCR beta chain is from a study of cytomegalovirus exposure and HLA in healthy donors. Overall study context: Previous work identified roughly 110 million unique TCR beta sequences from around 180 million T cells.

Germline V CDR1 and CDR2: SGHTA, FQGNSA. After removal of 5 bases from V and 3 bases from J, the junction contained 4 bases not matched to a gene. The CDR3 spans 14 residues. PCR involved 60 Vbeta and 13 Jbeta primers. In the authors' workflow: An analysis that came later counted some 81 million unique TCR beta chains, 10 million to 12 million shared. Assay used: immunoSEQ multiplex PCR; TCRdb lists only in-frame clones, some missing. Clone size and the V and J calls come from that table; the DNA yielded D and trimming. The sample carries roughly 130,000 clones, 74% recorded once. This receptor was obtained from a woman between 45 and 60 years old in good health and CMV-seropositive. Sequences were obtained from PBMCs. The V gene is TRBV7-2, the J gene TRBJ1-2; 9 nucleotides line up with TRBD1. This CDR3 is CASSTGTGHYGYTF. The CDR3 coding sequence is TGTGCCAGCAGCACCGGGACAGGGCACTATGGCTACACCTTC.